This passage covers 8 T cell receptor beta chains from one sample sequenced in a study of Graves' ophthalmopathy and Graves' hyperthyroidism. Investigators amplified TCR beta CDR3 regions from RNA transcripts. First-round RT-PCR with HTBI primers preceded a second-round multiplex PCR. TCRdb passed the multiplex PCR reads through MiXCR, listing each CDR3 protein once. The data contain over 500,000 distinct CDR3 sequences, about a fifth of them seen just once; the ten biggest clones take up around 6.5%. The sequenced sample was peripheral blood. All receptors derive from a woman aged 18-30 years with stable Graves' hyperthyroidism. Some clones in this sample may be carry-over from other donors' samples.

This clonotype was seen at least ten times. This chain joins TRBV15 and TRBJ2-7; no clear D. The CDR3 runs to 13 residues. CDR1 and CDR2 from the germline V gene are LNHNV and YYDKDF (reference sequence). Trimming cost V 4 bases and J 7 bases, with 14 bases left between them. The CDR3 nucleotides are TGTGCCACCAGCACTCGACGGAATGGAGAGCAGTACTTC. Translating it yields CATSTRRNGEQYF.

At least ten counts were recorded for this clonotype. The chain recombines TRBV12-3 or TRBV12-4 with TRBJ2-7; D not resolved. V was trimmed by 4 bases and J by 7 bases, leaving 17 bases between them. The CDR3 sequence is 14 residues long. CDR3 bases: TGTGCCAGCAGTTGGGCAGGTGCTGTTAGGGAGCAGTACTTC. Protein sequence: CASSWAGAVREQYF.

This clonotype occurred many times. The J gene is TRBJ1-1, the V gene TRBV3-1; D perhaps matches TRBD1 (5 bases). This CDR3 has 13 amino acids. Looked up from germline, CDR1 is LGHDT and CDR2 is YNNKEL (reference sequence). Trimming cost V 0 bases and J 11 bases, with 13 bases left between them. Here the CDR3 DNA reads TGTGCCAGCAGCCAAGATAGAGGGGCTGGCGCTTTCTTT. Translating gives CASSQDRGAGAFF.

This clonotype has ten or more counts. The rearrangement joins TRBV12-3 or TRBV12-4 to TRBJ1-2, with 8 bases identical to TRBD1. With 5 bases clipped from V and 6 bases from J, the junction kept 8 bases outside the gene matches. This CDR3 has 14 amino acids. As DNA, the CDR3 is TGTGCCAGCAGTCCCGGGACAGGACGTGATGGCTACACCTTC. Its protein product is CASSPGTGRDGYTF.

This clonotype has at least ten counts. This chain joins TRBV6-1 and TRBJ2-2; D possibly matches TRBD1 or TRBD2 (5 bases each). Germline assignment: CDR1 MNHNS and CDR2 SASEGT. The CDR3 consists of 15 residues. Trimming removed 6 bases from V and 3 bases from J, with 14 bases in between. CDR3 DNA sequence: TGTGCCAGCAGGAAGAGGGACCGATACACCGGGGAGCTGTTTTTT. It encodes CASRKRDRYTGELFF.

This clonotype was seen many times. The chain recombines TRBV6-2 or TRBV6-3 with TRBJ2-5, with 8 bases matching TRBD2. The CDR3 has 13 residues. V shed 6 bases, J shed 3 bases, and the junction held 3 bases outside the gene matches. Germline assignment: CDR1 MNHEY and CDR2 SVGEGT. The CDR3 nucleotides are TGTGCCAGCAGCAATAGCGGGGAAGAGACCCAGTACTTC. Its protein product is CASSNSGEETQYF.

The rearrangement links TRBV10-3 to TRBJ2-2, with 10 nucleotides matching TRBD2. CDR3 length equals 15 residues. With 11 bases clipped from V and 3 bases from J, the junction kept 9 bases outside the gene matches. Looked up from germline, CDR1 is ENHRY and CDR2 is SYGVKD. This CDR3 is CAALAGASDTGELFF. The CDR3 DNA reads TGTGCCGCCCTAGCGGGGGCTAGTGACACCGGGGAGCTGTTTTTT.

This clonotype was recorded many times. V gene TRBV6-2 or TRBV6-3 combines with J gene TRBJ2-5, with TRBD2 matching 10 bases. With V trimmed by 7 bases and J by 5 bases, 4 bases remained unmatched. Germline loops: CDR1 MNHEY, CDR2 SVGEGT. This CDR3 contains 13 residues. CDR3 in amino acids: CASNLGLAETQYF. The CDR3 DNA reads TGTGCCAGCAACCTGGGACTAGCGGAGACCCAGTACTTC.